The entry that follows covers one TCR beta chain sequence. What it binds is unknown. The CDR3 totals 14 residues. Germline CDR1 and CDR2: MGHRA and YSYEKL. V shed 1 base, J shed 3 bases, and the junction held 2 bases outside the gene matches. This record comes from a study of coeliac disease. Study-wide background: Without high-resolution HLA typing, biased TRBV7-2 usage was examined as a proof of principle.

Sequencing was performed with immunoSEQ multiplex PCR; in TCRdb, only in-frame clones are kept and a portion is missing. The sample includes 3,000 or so clones, around two thirds of them seen just once. Study-level results: Intraepithelial and lamina propria fractions were not highly pure, so cross-contamination was possible.

Sequences were obtained from intraepithelial lymphocytes from the gut. The J gene is TRBJ1-1, the V gene TRBV4-1, with 7 bases lining up with TRBD1. The receptor was isolated from a man between 18 and 35 years old with celiac disease on a gluten-free diet. This chain's CDR3 is CASSQVTGYTEAFF. The DNA for the CDR3 is TGCGCCAGCAGCCAAGTGACAGGGTACACTGAAGCTTTCTTT.